This entry is about one TCR beta chain. The germline V gene encodes CDR1 MNHEY and CDR2 SVGAGI. The CDR3 is made up of 13 amino acids. Trimming removed 8 bases from V and 6 bases from J, with 16 bases in between. This specimen comes from a study of blood T cell repertoires in COVID-19. Authors' data handling: The authors estimated nucleated cell counts from reference gene primer amplification. Clones were sequenced by immunoSEQ multiplex PCR, and TCRdb holds only the in-frame ones, with some missing. The DNA was the basis for D and trimming; V, J and clone size are from that table. The sample consists of over 100,000 clones, 88% of them appearing once.

The clonotype was recovered from a man between 50 and 59 years old with acute or convalescent COVID-19. Sequenced sample: peripheral blood. V is TRBV6-5 and J is TRBJ1-2, with a possible D match to TRBD1 (6 bases). This CDR3 is CASHSRDTDGYTF. CDR3 sequence (DNA): TGTGCCAGCCACTCTAGGGACACGGATGGCTACACCTTC.